The sequence of this TCR beta chain was determined in a study of shared clonotypes between healthy human individuals (TCRdb year 2020). For the wider study: The cohort comprised two women and a few men aged 18 to 49 years. To estimate repertoire size and how much clonotypes are shared between individuals, the study performed deep sequencing of blood TCR repertoires from five healthy adults. To increase sequencing depth and limit assay-specific biases, TCR repertoire library preparation and sequencing were carried out by different laboratories using diverse techniques. Between about 0.8 and 9 billion PBMCs per donor were obtained by leukapheresis.

Using the deep immunoSEQ assay, multiplex PCR amplified TCR CDR3 regions from genomic DNA. Extracted genomic DNA from each cell subset was spread evenly across all wells of several immunoSEQ 96-well plates, with each plate serving as a replicate. For unsorted PBMC, each replicate PCR was loaded with 300 ng genomic DNA, equivalent to roughly 33,000 T cell genomes. Ten immunoSEQ deep assay plates were used to sequence the unsorted PBMC genomic DNA. The purified libraries were quantified using a Qubit 3.0 fluorometer, sized with a Bioanalyzer 2100, and then quantified again using the KAPA Library Quantification kit. Each immunoSEQ 96-well plate was sequenced on its own single-read 150-cycle Illumina NextSeq 550 flow cell. In the original analysis: Because only junctional sequences without quality scores were contained in the immunoSEQ output, filtering matching that applied to full-length reads could not be performed. To assign V/J genes and CDR3, sequences were annotated against IMGT germline references using PyIR, a Python wrapper for IgBLAST v1.9. Reads were removed for weak V/J assignments (E-value above 1e-6), missing CDR3, stop codons, out-of-frame junctions, or ambiguous translated residues. V3J clonotypes were defined as sequences sharing the same inferred V gene, J gene, and CDR3 amino acid sequence. To compute the percentage overlap between repertoires, the number of shared unique clonotypes was divided by the size of the smaller repertoire. RTK rarefaction, the Chao1 estimator, and Recon v2.1 estimates of unobserved clonotypes were used to assess repertoire richness. In its TCRdb copy, this immuneACCESS table keeps in-frame sequences only and misses some clones. Where compared with another copy, unresolved V genes explain less than half of these, and the others have no known cause. The V and J calls and the clone size are those of that table, but D and trimming were determined from the DNA. The sample has more than 400,000 clones on record, more than 75% of them singletons. Around 11% of the sample is held by the ten biggest clonotypes.

Comments on this clone: The specificity of this receptor is unknown. Base-call qualities are not available, and no considerably larger clone is one nucleotide away.

On the study overall, not on this receptor specifically: Based on pairwise subsampling, the degree of clonotype sharing among donors was expected to be affected by sequencing depth. Sampling was limited to blood, and TCR repertoires in tissue likely differ from TCR repertoires in blood. Because the study included a small number of donors, the genetic and exposure-history diversity represented was limited.

The donors were healthy, HIV-negative adults who had no recently reported acute infections or vaccinations. Every donor was a Caucasian adult living in Nashville, Tennessee, USA. In the unsorted samples, 87 million or so PBMCs were counted, and genomic DNA was extracted using the QIAamp DNA Blood Mini kit. Blood was collected by leukapheresis, and PBMCs were isolated by Ficoll-Histopaque density gradient centrifugation and then cryopreserved in liquid nitrogen vapor phase. The CDR3 covers 16 residues, taking in both the cysteine and the phenylalanine. The CDR3 DNA has 48 bases and is translated from base 1. CDR1 MNHNY and CDR2 SVGAGI are derived from the germline V gene (reference sequence). V drops 2 bases and J drops 0 bases, leaving 11 bases in between.

Material for sequencing was PBMCs. The TCR sequence derives from a middle-aged woman in good health. Some clones in this sample may be carry-over from other donors' samples. The chain employs TRBV6-6 and TRBJ2-4, with the D segment identity uncertain. The CDR3 is CASSYGWGLAKNIQYF. At the DNA level, the sequence is TGTGCCAGCAGTTACGGTTGGGGTTTAGCCAAAAACATTCAGTACTTC.